What follows are 28 T cell receptor beta chains derived from one specimen sequenced in a study of identical twins. TCRdb passed the 5' RACE reads through MiXCR, listing each CDR3 protein once. The table lists about 700,000 distinct CDR3 sequences, 8.5% to 9% of them singletons, with 0.98% in the top ten. The same sample was also used in a study of yellow fever vaccine responses in identical twins.

Sequencing input: PBMCs. The receptors originated from a woman aged 18-35 years in good health.

This clonotype has just a few counts. The rearrangement links TRBV2 to TRBJ2-5; TRBD2 agrees at 7 bases. V shed 0 bases, J shed 6 bases, and the junction held 7 bases outside the gene matches. Germline-derived CDR1 and CDR2 are SNHLY and FYNNEI. This CDR3 region has 15 residues. The CDR3 spells CASSEAELARQTQYF. CDR3 in DNA: TGTGCCAGCAGTGAAGCGGAACTAGCGAGACAGACCCAGTACTTC.

This clonotype turned up a few times. The chain carries TRBV4-3 and TRBJ2-3; 7 bases line up with TRBD2. The CDR3 is made up of 17 amino acids. V was pared by 4 bases and J by 6 bases, with 16 bases of the junction left unmatched. CDR1 is LGHNA, CDR2 YSLEER, per germline. The CDR3 DNA follows: TGCGCCAGCAGCCTGGGACCAGCGGGATATCTTTCTGATACGCAGTATTTT. Encoded protein: CASSLGPAGYLSDTQYF.

The chain joins TRBV25-1 to TRBJ2-7, with 8 positions matching TRBD1. The ends lost 5 bases at V and 3 bases at J; junction bases unmatched: 6. CDR1 and CDR2 (germline): MGHDK, SYGVNS. The CDR3 has 14 amino acids. Here the CDR3 reads CASSLTGARYEQYF. CDR3 bases: TGTGCCAGCAGTCTGACAGGGGCCCGCTACGAGCAGTACTTC.

The rearrangement links TRBV5-1 to TRBJ2-1; 7 bases agree with TRBD2. The CDR3 extends over 15 amino acids. Germline lookup yields CDR1 SGHRS and CDR2 YFSETQ. Trimming took 4 bases from V and 5 from J; bases not matched to a gene: 9. In DNA, the CDR3 is TGCGCCAGCAGCCCTGGGGCTAGCGGAAACAATGAGCAGTTCTTC. This sequence encodes CASSPGASGNNEQFF.

This chain connects TRBV4-3 to TRBJ2-7; 13 bases match TRBD2. V lost 0 bases to trimming and J lost 4 bases; unmatched junction nucleotides: 0. This CDR3 comprises 15 residues. The germline CDR1 and CDR2 sequences are LGHNA and YSLEER. The CDR3 nucleotides read TGCGCCAGCAGCCAAGAGGGACTAGCGGGGTACGAGCAGTACTTC. It specifies CASSQEGLAGYEQYF.

This clonotype came up many times. The chain is built from TRBV12-3 or TRBV12-4 and TRBJ2-3, with 10 bases aligning to TRBD2. This CDR3 is built from 16 residues. After removal of 5 bases from V and 2 bases from J, the junction contained 7 bases not matched to a gene. CDR3 in amino acids: CASSPAGGLHTDTQYF. DNA for the CDR3: TGTGCCAGCAGTCCAGCGGGGGGGCTACACACAGATACGCAGTATTTT.

There are many counts of this clonotype. The chain employs TRBV12-3 or TRBV12-4 and TRBJ1-2; D unclear. The CDR3 length is 14 residues. Trimming took 6 bases from V and 5 from J, leaving 16 bases between them. This CDR3 is CASRETGSAYGYTF. The CDR3 DNA is TGTGCCAGCAGGGAAACGGGGTCCGCTTATGGCTACACCTTC.

This chain links TRBV29-1 with TRBJ2-5; D unclear. From germline, CDR1 is SQVTM and CDR2 ANQGSEA. The V end lost 7 bases, the J end lost 2 bases, and 11 bases lay between the germline ends. This CDR3 comprises 12 residues. The CDR3 DNA follows: TGCAGCGGGTGGGAAGCTCAAGAGACCCAGTACTTC. Protein: CSGWEAQETQYF.

V gene TRBV27 combines with J gene TRBJ2-5, with D hard to call. With 2 bases removed from V and 2 bases from J, the gap between germline ends came to 15 bases. The germline V gene encodes CDR1 MNHEY and CDR2 SMNVEV (reference sequence). The CDR3 loop spans 16 amino acids. CDR3 DNA: TGTGCCAGCAGTTTAAGGCCCCCATCGGCACAAGAGACCCAGTACTTC. This encodes CASSLRPPSAQETQYF.

This chain joins TRBV20-1 and TRBJ2-7; perhaps D is TRBD1 or TRBD2 (6 bases each). The V gene's germline CDR1 is DFQATT and CDR2 SNEGSKA (reference sequence). The ends were cut back, 0 bases at V and 5 bases at J, with 14 bases in the middle. There are 14 residues in the CDR3. The CDR3 coding sequence is TGCAGTGCTAGAGATTCCCGGGGGCCGAACGAGCAGTACTTC. This sequence encodes CSARDSRGPNEQYF.

This clonotype occurred many times. The chain has TRBV7-2 and TRBJ2-2, with 8 bases lining up with TRBD2. This CDR3 is built from 16 residues. The J segment lost 2 bases and the V segment lost 5 bases, leaving 7 bases of the junction unmatched. The germline CDR1 and CDR2 sequences are SGHTA and FQGNSA. CDR3 DNA sequence: TGTGCCAGCAGCCAGCCTAGCGGGTCCAACACCGGGGAGCTGTTTTTT. This encodes CASSQPSGSNTGELFF.

This clonotype was detected many times. The gene calls are TRBV11-2 and TRBJ2-1, with D uncertain. Between the trimmed V and J ends, which lost 4 bases and 12 bases, there was a span of 7 bases. The CDR3 is 10 residues long. CDR1 is SGHAT, CDR2 FQNNGV, per germline. CDR3 coding DNA: TGTGCCAGCAGCTCTGAAGGGCAGTTCTTC. It codes for CASSSEGQFF.

On this clonotype itself: Its ends do not fully match the called genes, so a read error is possible. V gene TRBV7-7 combines with J gene TRBJ2-1, with 8 bases aligning to TRBD1. The V gene's germline CDR1 is SSHAT and CDR2 FNYEAQ (reference sequence). This CDR3 has 14 residues. CDR3 sequence (DNA): TGTGCTAGCAGCATTAGGACAGGGAGTACTGAGCAGTTCTTC. Translated: CASSIRTGSTEQFF.

The chain uses TRBV29-1 and TRBJ2-5; D might be TRBD1 (5 bases). The CDR3 is made up of 12 amino acids. The germline V gene encodes CDR1 SQVTM and CDR2 ANQGSEA. Trimming stripped 6 bases from V and 5 bases from J, with 13 bases between. The chain's CDR3 is CSVTDGSETQYF. The CDR3 bases are TGCAGCGTGACAGATGGGTCCGAGACCCAGTACTTC.

This clonotype was observed many times. This chain connects TRBV3-1 to TRBJ2-1; tentatively, D is TRBD1 (5 bases). Germline V gives CDR1 LGHDT, CDR2 YNNKEL (reference sequence). The ends were cut back, 6 bases at V and 7 bases at J, with 7 bases in the middle. CDR3 size: 11 residues. CDR3 sequence: CASRQVNEQFF. The CDR3 nucleotides read TGTGCCAGCAGACAGGTGAATGAGCAGTTCTTC.

This clonotype was counted between two and nine times. CDR3 region: CSVMMKQGAQTEAFF. The CDR3 nucleotides read TGCAGCGTAATGATGAAACAGGGGGCCCAAACTGAAGCTTTCTTT. The V gene is TRBV29-1, the J gene TRBJ1-1; 9 bases agree with TRBD1. Per the germline V gene, CDR1 is SQVTM and CDR2 is ANQGSEA. Trimming removed 6 bases from V and 5 bases from J; junction bases left unmatched: 13. CDR3 length: 15 amino acids.

This clonotype has at least ten counts. The chain recombines TRBV18 with TRBJ2-7; TRBD2 matches 10 bases. The length of the CDR3 is 14 residues. V lost 5 bases and J lost 5; bases outside the gene matches: 6. Germline CDR1 is KGHSH and CDR2 is LQKENI. In nucleotides, the CDR3 is TGTGCCAGCTCAAAGCGGGAGGGCCAGAACGAGCAGTACTTC. Residues: CASSKREGQNEQYF.

This clonotype has more than one count but fewer than ten. The chain has TRBV11-2 and TRBJ2-2; TRBD1 matches 10 bases. V lost 6 bases to trimming and J lost 6 bases; unmatched junction nucleotides: 7. This CDR3 has 15 amino acids. Germline V gives CDR1 SGHAT, CDR2 FQNNGV. The CDR3 region has the DNA TGTGCCAGCAGTCGTCCCGGGACAGGGGCCGGGGAGCTGTTTTTT. Residues: CASSRPGTGAGELFF.

The chain has TRBV6-2 or TRBV6-3 and TRBJ2-5, with 11 nucleotides matching TRBD2. The CDR3 runs 17 residues. Germline V gives CDR1 MNHEY, CDR2 SVGEGT. Germline trimming cut 4 bases from V and 0 bases from J; bases unmatched to any gene: 7. The CDR3 region has the DNA TGTGCCAGCAGTTTTGAGGGGACTAGCGGCAACCAAGAGACCCAGTACTTC. Amino acids: CASSFEGTSGNQETQYF.

This clonotype was seen a few times. This chain joins TRBV27 and TRBJ2-7; D might be TRBD1 (6 bases). CDR1 and CDR2 (germline): MNHEY, SMNVEV (reference sequence). The CDR3 length is 14 residues. V was trimmed by 8 bases and J by 8 bases, leaving 22 bases between them. The CDR3 nucleotides are TGTGCCAGCGGTACCCGGGACAAACAGATGAAGCAGTACTTC. Its translation is CASGTRDKQMKQYF.

This clonotype was observed a handful of times. J is TRBJ2-1 and V is TRBV4-2, with 9 bases matching TRBD2. The CDR3 sequence is 17 residues long. V gave up 1 base and J gave up 5 bases; unmatched junction bases: 9. Germline values: CDR1 LGHNA, CDR2 YNFKEQ. The CDR3 nucleotides are TGTGCCAGCAGCCAAGCGTTGGCGGGGGGGCAAGACAATGAGCAGTTCTTC. This encodes CASSQALAGGQDNEQFF.

The V call is TRBV3-1, the J call TRBJ2-3; 8 nucleotides agree with TRBD1. This CDR3 region has 14 residues. With 4 bases clipped from V and 4 bases from J, the junction kept 4 bases outside the gene matches. CDR1 is LGHDT and CDR2 is YNNKEL in the germline V gene (reference sequence). CDR3: CASSRKTGADTQYF. The CDR3 DNA reads TGTGCCAGCAGCCGAAAGACAGGGGCAGATACGCAGTATTTT.

A few counts support this clonotype. CDR3 sequence reads: CSVVGPGSYEQYF. CDR3 sequence (DNA): TGCAGCGTTGTGGGACCGGGTTCCTACGAGCAGTACTTC. The rearrangement uses TRBV29-1 and TRBJ2-7, with D possibly being TRBD1 or TRBD2 (5 bases each). Germline V gene data show CDR1 as SQVTM and CDR2 as ANQGSEA. Trimming shortened V by 4 bases and J by 1 base, and 11 bases separated the two germline ends. The CDR3 consists of 13 residues.

This clonotype was picked up many times. The V call is TRBV27, the J call TRBJ2-7; no clear D gene. CDR3 length equals 13 residues. Looked up from germline, CDR1 is MNHEY and CDR2 is SMNVEV (reference sequence). Trimming removed 5 bases from V and 2 bases from J, with 10 bases in between. Here the CDR3 DNA reads TGTGCCAGCAGTGCCACACCCACCTACGAGCAGTACTTC. Translation gives CASSATPTYEQYF.

This clonotype occurred many times. This chain links TRBV7-2 with TRBJ2-3, with 8 positions matching TRBD1. The CDR3 consists of 17 residues. J was trimmed by 1 base and V by 0 bases; bases with no gene match: 6. Per the germline V gene, CDR1 is SGHTA and CDR2 is FQGNSA. The CDR3 bases are TGTGCCAGCAGCTTAGCCCCGACAGGGGCTGGCACAGATACGCAGTATTTT. Translation gives CASSLAPTGAGTDTQYF.

There are many counts of this clonotype. The V and J genes are TRBV5-1 and TRBJ2-1; TRBD2 matches at 10 bases. The V gene end was trimmed by 5 bases and the J gene end by 5 bases; junction bases not matched to a gene: 10. CDR3 length equals 16 residues. Germline V lookup: CDR1 SGHRS, CDR2 YFSETQ. CDR3 residues: CASRLVASGGNNEQFF. DNA of the CDR3: TGCGCCAGCAGACTGGTAGCTAGCGGGGGAAACAATGAGCAGTTCTTC.

The chain couples TRBV4-3 to TRBJ2-1; D unclear. Trimming left V 0 bases short and J 0 bases short, with 9 bases between. Germline-derived CDR1 and CDR2 are LGHNA and YSLEER. CDR3 length equals 16 residues. CDR3 sequence: CASSQEAIGSYNEQFF. For the CDR3, the DNA is TGCGCCAGCAGCCAAGAGGCCATAGGCTCCTACAATGAGCAGTTCTTC.

This clonotype was counted a few times. The CDR3 loop reads CSARDSALAGGHNEQFF. The CDR3 nucleotides read TGCAGTGCTAGAGATTCGGCGCTAGCGGGGGGGCACAATGAGCAGTTCTTC. The chain has TRBV20-1 and TRBJ2-1; 12 bases fit TRBD2. After removal of 0 bases from V and 5 bases from J, the junction contained 8 bases not matched to a gene. Looked up from germline, CDR1 is DFQATT and CDR2 is SNEGSKA (reference sequence). The CDR3 sequence is 17 residues long.